These 21 T cell receptor beta chains originate from one sample sequenced in a study of T-cell memory formation after mild COVID-19. Each CDR3 protein is one row after TCRdb ran MiXCR on the 5' RACE reads. The sample has 250,000 or so distinct CDR3 sequences; roughly 17% are singletons. Sequenced material: PBMCs or a T cell subset sorted from them (not recorded which). All receptors derive from a man between 18 and 35 years old who had mild COVID-19 (a few samples of this study predate the infection). Cell type and time point are not known.

The genes are TRBV25-1 and TRBJ2-1; 8 bases map to TRBD1. V shed 5 bases, J shed 6 bases, and the junction held 9 bases outside the gene matches. CDR1 and CDR2 (germline): MGHDK, SYGVNS. The CDR3 runs to 15 residues. The CDR3 nucleotides read TGTGCCAGCAGTCCGCCAGGGGGCTTCGGCAATGAGCAGTTCTTC. Translated: CASSPPGGFGNEQFF. Combining the CDR3 with reference TRBV25-1 and TRBJ2-1 gives the whole variable domain EADIYQTPRYLVIGTGKKITLECSQTMGHDKMYWYQQDPGMELHLIHYSYGVNSTEKGDLSSESTVSRIRTEHFPLTLESARPSHTSQYLCASSPPGGFGNEQFFGPGTRLTVL.

V usage is TRBV19 and J usage is TRBJ1-2; D unclear. V was cut by 3 bases and J by 2 bases, with 10 bases left in between. Germline-derived CDR1 and CDR2 are LNHDA and SQIVND (reference sequence). This CDR3 contains 14 residues. CDR3 sequence reads: CASSMWQANYGYTF. CDR3 DNA: TGTGCCAGTAGTATGTGGCAGGCCAACTATGGCTACACCTTC.

The CDR3 here is CSAPLNYGYTF. The CDR3 nucleotides read TGCAGCGCACCACTTAACTATGGCTACACCTTC. V is TRBV29-1 and J is TRBJ1-2, with no clear D. The ends were cut back, 7 bases at V and 1 base at J, with 7 bases in the middle. The CDR3 has 11 amino acids. Germline lookup yields CDR1 SQVTM and CDR2 ANQGSEA.

This clonotype was seen only a few times. V and J are TRBV10-3 and TRBJ2-5; D gene uncertain. Between the trimmed V and J ends, which lost 8 bases and 2 bases, there was a span of 9 bases. Germline V gene sequence: CDR1 ENHRY, CDR2 SYGVKD. The CDR3 is 12 residues long. The CDR3 sequence: CAIAAPQETQYF. The CDR3 nucleotides read TGTGCCATCGCCGCACCTCAAGAGACCCAGTACTTC.

The chain recombines TRBV27 with TRBJ2-1; D ambiguous. The CDR3 sequence is 14 residues long. V was shortened by 4 bases and J by 4 bases, with 11 bases between the two germline ends. Germline V CDR1 and CDR2: MNHEY, SMNVEV (reference sequence). Here the CDR3 reads CASSSYTKYNEQFF. In DNA form, the CDR3 reads TGTGCCAGCAGTTCCTATACTAAATACAATGAGCAGTTCTTC.

The rearrangement uses TRBV20-1 and TRBJ2-7; maybe TRBD1 (6 bases). From germline, CDR1 is DFQATT and CDR2 SNEGSKA (reference sequence). The V end lost 3 bases, the J end lost 3 bases, and 15 bases lay between the germline ends. CDR3 length: 14 amino acids. CDR3 region: CSARTPGQYYEQYF. CDR3 DNA sequence: TGCAGTGCTAGGACCCCGGGACAATACTACGAGCAGTACTTC.

This chain links TRBV5-1 with TRBJ2-2; D call uncertain. Trimming pared 0 bases from V and 3 bases from J, leaving 9 bases between. Germline-derived CDR1 and CDR2 are SGHRS and YFSETQ. The CDR3 totals 15 residues. The CDR3 DNA reads as TGCGCCAGCAGCTTGGCCACGTCGGACACCGGGGAGCTGTTTTTT. Protein product: CASSLATSDTGELFF.

This clonotype was detected a few times. The V gene is TRBV7-2, the J gene TRBJ2-5; 12 bases are a match to TRBD1. Germline lookup yields CDR1 SGHTA and CDR2 FQGNSA. The CDR3 spans 15 residues. V dropped 5 bases and J dropped 4; count of bases not matched to a gene: 5. This CDR3 is CASSARDRGLETQYF. For the CDR3, the DNA is TGTGCCAGCAGCGCCCGGGACAGGGGGCTAGAGACCCAGTACTTC.

Many counts were recorded for this clonotype. V is TRBV7-9 and J is TRBJ1-6; TRBD1 matches 7 bases. The V gene end was trimmed by 4 bases and the J gene end by 4 bases; junction bases not matched to a gene: 7. The CDR3 is 16 amino acids. The germline V gene encodes CDR1 SEHNR and CDR2 FQNEAQ (reference sequence). The CDR3 coding sequence is TGTGCCAGCAGCTCGAGCGGGACAGCATATAATTCACCCCTCCACTTT. It specifies CASSSSGTAYNSPLHF. Combining the CDR3 with reference TRBV7-9 and TRBJ1-6 gives the whole variable domain DTGVSQNPRHKITKRGQNVTFRCDPISEHNRLYWYRQTLGQGPEFLTYFQNEAQLEKSRLLSDRFSAERPKGSFSTLEIQRTEQGDSAMYLCASSSSGTAYNSPLHFGNGTRLTVT.

This chain connects TRBV9 to TRBJ1-2; D is ambiguous. CDR3 length: 14 residues. Trimming removed 0 bases at V and 3 bases at J, with 9 bases between. CDR1 and CDR2 (germline): SGDLS, YYNGEE. For the CDR3, the DNA is TGTGCCAGCAGCGTAGGCGTCGGCCACTATGGCTACACCTTC. It is translated as CASSVGVGHYGYTF.

The J gene is TRBJ2-1, the V gene TRBV4-1; D call uncertain. Trimming cost V 0 bases and J 0 bases, with 9 bases left between them. The V gene's germline CDR1 is MGHRA and CDR2 YSYEKL. CDR3 length equals 16 residues. CDR3 in DNA: TGCGCCAGCAGCCAAGAAGGGCTAGTCTCCTACAATGAGCAGTTCTTC. This gives the protein CASSQEGLVSYNEQFF.

This clonotype has just a few counts. V and J are TRBV12-3 or TRBV12-4 and TRBJ1-1; D is ambiguous. V dropped 6 bases and J dropped 1 base, with 12 bases sitting between them. CDR3 length: 14 amino acids. CDR3 amino acids: CASSYRTANTEAFF. CDR3 nucleotides: TGTGCCAGCAGCTACCGGACCGCGAACACTGAAGCTTTCTTT.

This clonotype was observed once. The V gene is TRBV6-5, the J gene TRBJ1-1, with D hard to call. The germline V and J ends were trimmed by 7 bases and 8 bases, with 17 bases remaining between them. The CDR3 spans 13 residues. The germline V gene encodes CDR1 MNHEY and CDR2 SVGAGI. This CDR3 reads CASTPPDGPEAFF. CDR3 coding DNA: TGTGCCAGCACCCCTCCCGACGGACCCGAAGCTTTCTTT.

The V gene is TRBV28, the J gene TRBJ2-1; 7 nucleotides align to TRBD2. V dropped 4 bases and J dropped 2; count of bases not matched to a gene: 14. The germline CDR1 and CDR2 sequences are MDHEN and SYDVKM. This CDR3 is built from 18 residues. The CDR3 reads CASSSPRGGGETYNEQFF. CDR3 bases: TGTGCCAGCAGTTCCCCTCGCGGTGGGGGGGAAACCTACAATGAGCAGTTCTTC.

The gene calls are TRBV20-1 and TRBJ2-5, with 13 bases that match TRBD2. CDR1 is DFQATT and CDR2 is SNEGSKA in the germline V gene (reference sequence). The ends lost 7 bases at V and 5 bases at J; junction bases unmatched: 10. This CDR3 has 15 amino acids. CDR3 sequence (DNA): TGCAGTGTCAGCCGACTAGCGGGGGGCCAGGAGACCCAGTACTTC. Translation gives CSVSRLAGGQETQYF.

This chain links TRBV14 with TRBJ2-2; 7 nucleotides align to TRBD1. Germline loops: CDR1 SGHDN, CDR2 FVKESK. J lost 1 base, V lost 4 bases, and 6 bases had no gene match. The CDR3 loop spans 16 amino acids. The CDR3 sequence: CASSPAGTVNTGELFF. In nucleotides, the CDR3 is TGTGCCAGCAGCCCAGCCGGGACAGTGAACACCGGGGAGCTGTTTTTT.

This clonotype was seen only a few times. The chain employs TRBV5-1 and TRBJ1-2; D is possibly TRBD1 (6 bases). CDR1 is SGHRS, CDR2 YFSETQ, per germline. CDR3 length: 15 residues. The germline V and J ends were trimmed by 0 bases and 5 bases, with 14 bases remaining between them. The CDR3, as DNA: TGCGCCAGCAGCTTGGCGGCAGGGGTAAGGTATGGCTACACCTTC. This encodes CASSLAAGVRYGYTF.

V gene TRBV28 combines with J gene TRBJ2-5; D is possibly TRBD1 or TRBD2 (6 bases each). In germline, CDR1 is MDHEN, CDR2 SYDVKM. Trimming removed 1 base at V and 1 base at J, with 10 bases between. The CDR3 length is 15 residues. The CDR3 loop reads CASSLLGGFQETQYF. DNA for the CDR3: TGTGCCAGCAGTTTATTGGGGGGCTTCCAAGAGACCCAGTACTTC.

This rearrangement joins TRBV4-3 to TRBJ1-2; D is undetermined. From germline, CDR1 is LGHNA and CDR2 YSLEER. The CDR3 is 17 residues long. With 1 base removed from V and 4 bases from J, the gap between germline ends came to 19 bases. CDR3 residues: CASSQAVFPALSYGYTF. In DNA form, the CDR3 reads TGCGCCAGCAGCCAAGCCGTATTCCCGGCCTTAAGCTATGGCTACACCTTC.

The chain carries TRBV20-1 and TRBJ2-1; D not certain. The germline gives CDR1 DFQATT, CDR2 SNEGSKA (reference sequence). Deletions cut 3 bases from V and 5 bases from J, with 11 bases between. The CDR3 extends over 13 amino acids. The CDR3 loop is CSASDGRHNEQFF. The CDR3 coding sequence is TGCAGTGCTAGTGACGGAAGGCACAATGAGCAGTTCTTC.

This clonotype was detected many times. The chain recombines TRBV5-4 with TRBJ2-2; TRBD1 matches at 7 bases. The germline CDR1 and CDR2 sequences are SGHNT and YYREEE (reference sequence). This CDR3 spans 13 amino acids. With V trimmed by 6 bases and J by 5 bases, 4 bases remained unmatched. The CDR3 is CASIKQGTGELFF. The CDR3 DNA sequence: TGTGCCAGCATAAAACAGGGGACCGGGGAGCTGTTTTTT.